This record looks at one T cell receptor beta chain sequence and its context. Its antigen remains unknown. Germline-derived CDR1 and CDR2 are MDHEN and SYDVKM. The CDR3 spans 17 residues. V was shortened by 6 bases and J by 4 bases, with 24 bases between the two germline ends. Time point: cycle 4 day 1 (C4D1), after 6 weeks of nivolumab. The patients all showed relapse after autologous stem cell transplantation, while their brentuximab vedotin exposure varied. Complete response, partial response or progressive disease was each patient's best response. These data are taken from a study of PD-1 blockade in classical Hodgkin lymphoma. Sequencing was performed with immunoSEQ multiplex PCR; in TCRdb, only in-frame clones are kept and a portion is missing. The profile shows 35,000 to 50,000 clones, around two thirds of them singletons. Overall study results and limits: The repertoire differences lack a defined cause, possibly disease activity or prior therapy. At C4D1, TCR diversity had climbed significantly for CD4+ cells, though not for CD8+ cells. Healthy donors reportedly exceeded newly diagnosed patients in baseline TCR diversity.

Here the sequenced sample was peripheral blood mononuclear cells (PBMCs), taken before the fourth cycle of nivolumab. The chain uses TRBV28 and TRBJ2-5, with D tentatively TRBD1 or TRBD2 (5 bases each). The receptor's source is a human donor with classical Hodgkin lymphoma. This CDR3 reads CASSLSEGRAGRETQYF. CDR3 bases: TGTGCCAGCAGCCTTTCGGAAGGGAGAGCAGGGCGAGAGACCCAGTACTTC.